This T cell receptor (beta chain) was documented in a study of radiotherapy plus CTLA-4 blockade in lung cancer. Findings of the study overall: Reports identified early blood T cell clone dynamics, with interferon-beta, as the best response predictor. Among blood TCR repertoires after radiotherapy plus ipilimumab, tumor-derived clones expanded.

Germline lookup yields CDR1 SGHTA and CDR2 FQGTGA. This CDR3 contains 15 residues. This clone was counted only a few times. No antigen is known for it. Germline and junction disagree at one end, which may indicate a read error. Only in-frame clones appear in the TCRdb table, and some are missing; sequencing was by immunoSEQ multiplex PCR. Of about 95,000 clones detected, around four fifths appear once; the ten largest clones hold nearly 3.5%. This specimen consisted of peripheral blood, obtained from a patient treated with radiotherapy plus ipilimumab. This receptor was obtained from a human donor with non-small cell lung cancer who had a partial response to radiotherapy plus ipilimumab. The chain employs TRBV7-3 and TRBJ2-1; TRBD1 might be the D (6 bases). In nucleotides, the CDR3 is TGTGCCAGCAGCCCCGGTGGGGGCTCCTCCAATGAGCAGTTCTTC. This gives the protein CASSPGGGSSNEQFF. The full variable domain, with the rest looked up from reference TRBV7-3 and TRBJ2-1, is GAGVSQTPSNKVTEKGKYVELRCDPISGHTALYWYRQSLGQGPEFLIYFQGTGAADDSGLPNDRFFAVRPEGSVSTLKIQRTERGDSAVYLCASSPGGGSSNEQFFGPGTRLTVL.